This is a list of T cell receptor beta chains from one sample in a study of control samples from healthy donors and cancer patients. Profiling relied on immunoSEQ multiplex PCR, and the TCRdb table lists in-frame clones only, not all of them. The table lists more than 95,000 clones, approximately 92% of them singletons. Specimen: PBMCs. Every receptor here comes from a man aged 80 or over with head and neck cancer. Both conserved end residues are part of each CDR3. A D gene is named only where the DNA matches it firmly. Size tells how often a clone was seen (once, few, many) or the class of an expanded clone, and some rows leave it out.

J: TRBJ2-7; V: TRBV13; D: .; size: .; CDR3: CASSLVSSYEQYF; DNA: TGTGCCAGCAGCTTAGTCAGCTCCTACGAGCAGTACTTC
J: TRBJ2-3; V: TRBV19; D: TRBD2; size: .; CDR3: CASSAWTSGGADTQYF; DNA: TGTGCCAGTAGTGCCTGGACTAGCGGGGGGGCAGATACGCAGTATTTT
J: TRBJ2-7; V: TRBV5-4; D: TRBD2; size: .; CDR3: CASSLGGAGGAYEQYF; DNA: TGTGCCAGCAGCTTGGGGGGAGCGGGGGGCGCCTACGAGCAGTACTTC
J: TRBJ2-5; V: TRBV4-3; D: .; size: .; CDR3: CASSLESRVEETQYF; DNA: TGCGCCAGCAGCCTAGAATCCAGGGTAGAGGAGACCCAGTACTTC
J: TRBJ1-2; V: TRBV7-9; D: TRBD1; size: .; CDR3: CASSLASGTGGRGYTF; DNA: TGTGCCAGCAGCCTTGCCTCCGGGACAGGGGGGAGGGGCTACACCTTC
J: TRBJ1-2; V: TRBV18; D: .; size: .; CDR3: CASSRGWGSDYGYTF; DNA: TGTGCCAGCTCACGGGGTTGGGGCTCGGACTATGGCTACACCTTC
J: TRBJ2-1; V: TRBV6-4; D: TRBD2; size: .; CDR3: CASKASGSGEQFF; DNA: TGTGCCAGCAAAGCTAGCGGGAGTGGTGAGCAGTTCTTC
J: TRBJ2-3; V: TRBV6-6; D: .; size: .; CDR3: CASSLPLAVTDTQYF; DNA: TGTGCCAGCAGCCTACCTCTAGCAGTCACAGATACGCAGTATTTT
J: TRBJ1-2; V: TRBV27; D: .; size: .; CDR3: CATSRRQGNYGYTF; DNA: TGTGCCACCTCGAGGCGGCAGGGAAACTATGGCTACACCTTC
J: TRBJ2-4; V: TRBV7-2; D: TRBD2; size: .; CDR3: CASSLAGLAGVGAKNIQYF; DNA: TGTGCCAGCAGCTTAGCCGGACTAGCGGGAGTCGGGGCCAAAAACATTCAGTACTTC
J: TRBJ2-5; V: TRBV28; D: .; size: .; CDR3: CAISPGALRETQYF; DNA: TGTGCCATCTCGCCGGGAGCCCTCAGGGAGACCCAGTACTTC
J: TRBJ1-6; V: TRBV5-1; D: TRBD1; size: once; CDR3: CASSPTQGGNSPLHF; DNA: TGCGCCAGCAGCCCAACCCAGGGGGGCAATTCACCCCTCCACTTT
J: TRBJ2-7; V: TRBV6-5; D: .; size: .; CDR3: CASRAIASSYEQYF; DNA: TGTGCCAGCAGGGCTATAGCCTCCTCTTACGAGCAGTACTTC
J: TRBJ2-2; V: TRBV11-2; D: TRBD1; size: .; CDR3: CAGSRGLRTGELFF; DNA: TGTGCCGGGTCTAGGGGGCTAAGGACCGGGGAGCTGTTTTTT
J: TRBJ2-7; V: TRBV27; D: TRBD2; size: few; CDR3: CASSLSGGGYEQYF; DNA: TGTGCCAGCAGTTTAAGCGGGGGAGGATACGAGCAGTACTTC
J: TRBJ2-7; V: TRBV6-2/TRBV6-3; D: TRBD2; size: .; CDR3: CASSYSLQGGAAEQYF; DNA: TGTGCCAGCAGTTACTCGCTCCAGGGAGGGGCTGCGGAGCAGTACTTC
J: TRBJ1-2; V: TRBV7-8; D: .; size: .; CDR3: CASSSTEKYGYTF; DNA: TGTGCCAGCAGCTCGACAGAGAAATATGGCTACACCTTC
J: TRBJ2-3; V: TRBV5-1; D: .; size: .; CDR3: CASSLVQAWTDTQYF; DNA: TGCGCCAGCAGCTTGGTACAGGCCTGGACAGATACGCAGTATTTT
J: TRBJ2-2; V: TRBV5-4; D: .; size: .; CDR3: CASGRLYTGELFF; DNA: TGTGCCAGCGGGCGGTTGTACACCGGGGAGCTGTTTTTT
J: TRBJ1-3; V: TRBV10-2; D: TRBD1; size: .; CDR3: CASTGDREAGNTIYF; DNA: TGCGCCAGCACCGGCGACAGGGAAGCTGGAAACACCATATATTTT
J: TRBJ1-3; V: TRBV2; D: .; size: .; CDR3: CASRVSTGNTIYF; DNA: TGTGCCAGCAGAGTCTCAACTGGAAACACCATATATTTT
J: TRBJ2-1; V: TRBV12-3/TRBV12-4; D: .; size: .; CDR3: CASSFIPNEQFF; DNA: TGTGCCAGCAGTTTTATCCCCAATGAGCAGTTCTTC
J: TRBJ2-7; V: TRBV6-5; D: TRBD2; size: .; CDR3: CASSPGGRARYEQYF; DNA: TGTGCCAGCAGCCCCGGGGGGAGGGCCAGGTACGAGCAGTACTTC
J: TRBJ1-1; V: TRBV5-1; D: TRBD1; size: .; CDR3: CASSWSSGGTEAFF; DNA: TGCGCCAGCAGCTGGAGTTCAGGGGGCACTGAAGCTTTCTTT
J: TRBJ1-5; V: TRBV6-2/TRBV6-3; D: .; size: few; CDR3: CASSFRRQPQHF; DNA: TGTGCCAGCAGTTTTAGGCGTCAGCCCCAGCATTTT
J: TRBJ2-3; V: TRBV5-1; D: TRBD2; size: .; CDR3: CASSLDASGGTDTQYF; DNA: TGCGCCAGCAGCTTGGATGCTAGCGGGGGAACAGATACGCAGTATTTT
J: TRBJ2-7; V: TRBV19; D: TRBD2; size: once; CDR3: CAVSSGGRNEQYF; DNA: TGTGCTGTATCTAGCGGGGGGAGGAACGAGCAGTACTTC
J: TRBJ1-2; V: TRBV16; D: .; size: .; CDR3: CASSQYTQGFGYGYTF; DNA: TGTGCCAGCAGCCAATATACCCAGGGGTTTGGGTATGGCTACACCTTC
J: TRBJ1-6; V: TRBV6-5; D: .; size: .; CDR3: CASLFGNKGSPLHF; DNA: TGTGCCAGCCTGTTCGGGAATAAAGGATCACCCCTCCACTTT
J: TRBJ1-1; V: TRBV19; D: TRBD1; size: once; CDR3: CASALTRQGRNTEAFF; DNA: TGTGCCAGCGCCCTGACCCGACAGGGGCGGAACACTGAAGCTTTCTTT
J: TRBJ2-7; V: TRBV21-1; D: .; size: .; CDR3: CASSKVRIEGHWDYEQYF; DNA: TGTGCCAGCAGCAAAGTAAGAATTGAGGGACACTGGGACTACGAGCAGTACTTC
J: TRBJ2-5; V: TRBV29-1; D: .; size: once; CDR3: CSVAGVTRETQYF; DNA: TGCAGCGTTGCTGGTGTGACTCGAGAGACCCAGTACTTC
J: TRBJ1-2; V: TRBV28; D: .; size: .; CDR3: CASTPGGTNNYGYTF; DNA: TGTGCCAGCACCCCGGGGGGGACCAACAACTATGGCTACACCTTC
J: TRBJ2-3; V: TRBV9; D: TRBD1; size: .; CDR3: CASSVGGRGRFSDTQYF; DNA: TGTGCCAGCAGCGTAGGGGGCAGGGGGCGCTTCTCGGATACGCAGTATTTT
J: TRBJ2-1; V: TRBV5-1; D: TRBD1; size: .; CDR3: CASSLYTGGLSEQFF; DNA: TGCGCCAGCAGCTTGTATACAGGGGGACTCAGTGAGCAGTTCTTC
J: TRBJ1-2; V: TRBV3-1/TRBV3-2; D: .; size: .; CDR3: CASSQGEGGYTF; DNA: TGTGCCAGCAGCCAAGGGGAAGGCGGCTACACCTTC
J: TRBJ2-1; V: TRBV29-1; D: .; size: .; CDR3: CSVVPPGTVEQFF; DNA: TGCAGCGTTGTCCCTCCAGGGACGGTTGAGCAGTTCTTC
J: TRBJ2-5; V: TRBV19; D: .; size: .; CDR3: CASSISGVETQYF; DNA: TGTGCCAGTAGTATTTCAGGGGTGGAGACCCAGTACTTC
J: TRBJ1-1; V: TRBV27; D: TRBD1; size: once; CDR3: CASSPPGTDGSPNTEAFF; DNA: TGTGCCAGCAGTCCGCCGGGGACAGATGGGTCCCCGAACACTGAAGCTTTCTTT
J: TRBJ1-2; V: TRBV19; D: .; size: .; CDR3: CASSIRTLYGYTF; DNA: TGTGCCAGTAGTATAAGGACCCTCTATGGCTACACCTTC
J: TRBJ1-2; V: TRBV25-1; D: .; size: .; CDR3: CASRSYNYGYTF; DNA: TGTGCCAGCAGGAGTTACAACTATGGCTACACCTTC
J: TRBJ2-5; V: TRBV27; D: TRBD2; size: .; CDR3: CASSSILAGGREEETQYF; DNA: TGTGCCAGCAGTTCAATTCTAGCGGGGGGGCGAGAGGAAGAGACCCAGTACTTC
J: TRBJ2-7; V: TRBV7-9; D: .; size: .; CDR3: CASSLSSGWHEQYF; DNA: TGTGCCAGCAGCTTATCTAGTGGTTGGCACGAGCAGTACTTC
J: TRBJ1-6; V: TRBV6-5; D: TRBD1; size: .; CDR3: CASSYAQGGNSPLHF; DNA: TGTGCCAGCAGTTACGCCCAAGGGGGCAATTCACCCCTCCACTTT
J: TRBJ2-7; V: TRBV6-6; D: .; size: .; CDR3: CASTMSGSGYSYEQYF; DNA: TGTGCCAGCACCATGAGTGGTTCAGGGTATTCCTACGAGCAGTACTTC
J: TRBJ2-7; V: TRBV18; D: TRBD2; size: .; CDR3: CASSRWEGEQYF; DNA: TGTGCCAGCTCAAGGTGGGAGGGCGAGCAGTACTTC
J: TRBJ1-5; V: TRBV4-1; D: .; size: .; CDR3: CASSLGSNQPQHF; DNA: TGCGCCAGCAGCCTTGGGAGTAATCAGCCCCAGCATTTT
J: TRBJ1-4; V: TRBV4-1; D: TRBD1; size: .; CDR3: CASSQGDRDYEKLFF; DNA: TGCGCCAGCAGCCAAGGGGACAGGGACTATGAAAAACTGTTTTTT
J: TRBJ2-7; V: TRBV14; D: TRBD2; size: .; CDR3: CASSPEYWTGTRYYEQYF; DNA: TGTGCCAGCAGCCCCGAGTATTGGACCGGGACTAGATACTACGAGCAGTACTTC
J: TRBJ2-3; V: TRBV5-1; D: .; size: .; CDR3: CASSRMRDTQYF; DNA: TGCGCCAGCAGCCGAATGAGAGATACGCAGTATTTT
J: TRBJ1-2; V: TRBV4-1; D: .; size: .; CDR3: CASSQEARQALIGGYTF; DNA: TGCGCCAGCAGCCAAGAAGCGAGACAGGCCCTCATCGGTGGCTACACCTTC
J: TRBJ2-7; V: TRBV15; D: TRBD2; size: .; CDR3: CATSRPWGGVGYEQYF; DNA: TGTGCCACCAGCAGACCCTGGGGGGGAGTAGGCTACGAGCAGTACTTC
J: TRBJ2-7; V: TRBV19; D: TRBD2; size: once; CDR3: CASSPTGGRNEQYF; DNA: TGTGCCAGTAGCCCCACCGGGGGGAGGAACGAGCAGTACTTC
J: TRBJ2-3; V: TRBV10-3; D: .; size: .; CDR3: CAITKSRGDAQYF; DNA: TGTGCCATCACGAAAAGTCGGGGCGATGCGCAGTATTTT